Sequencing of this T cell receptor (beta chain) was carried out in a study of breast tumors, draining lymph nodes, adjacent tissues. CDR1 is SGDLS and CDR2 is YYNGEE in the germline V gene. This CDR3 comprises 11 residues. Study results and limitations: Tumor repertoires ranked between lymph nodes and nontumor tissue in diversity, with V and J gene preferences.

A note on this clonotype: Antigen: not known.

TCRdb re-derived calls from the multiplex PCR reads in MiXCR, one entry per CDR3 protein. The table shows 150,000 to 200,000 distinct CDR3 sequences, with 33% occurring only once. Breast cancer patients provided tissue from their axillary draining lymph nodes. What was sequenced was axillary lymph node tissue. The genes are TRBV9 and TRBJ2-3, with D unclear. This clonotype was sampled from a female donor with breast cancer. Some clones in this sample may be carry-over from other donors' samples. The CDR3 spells CARAMLDTQYF. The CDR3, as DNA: TGTGCTAGAGCTATGTTAGATACGCAGTATTTT.